The rows below give T cell receptor beta chains drawn from one sample of a study of blood T cell repertoires in COVID-19. Method: immunoSEQ multiplex PCR; TCRdb's copy keeps in-frame clones and lacks some. Of approximately 150,000 clones in the sample, about nine tenths were seen once. Sample: peripheral blood. The receptors here all came from a man between 50 and 59 years old who had recovered from COVID-19. The CDR3 runs from the conserved cysteine through the conserved F or W. The D gene is left open where the match is weak. Size is omitted from some rows. Given values are once, few, many or a class for expanded clones.

clone size	V gene	J gene	D gene	CDR3 protein	CDR3 DNA
once	TRBV30	TRBJ2-3	.	CAWSLSGTDTQYF	TGTGCCTGGAGCCTCTCGGGCACAGATACGCAGTATTTT
.	TRBV13	TRBJ1-1	TRBD1	CASSFGQGNTEAFF	TGTGCCAGCAGCTTCGGACAGGGGAACACTGAAGCTTTCTTT
.	TRBV11-2	TRBJ1-6	TRBD1	CASSPGTGGPPLHF	TGTGCCAGCAGCCCCGGGACAGGGGGCCCACCCCTCCACTTT
.	TRBV29-1	TRBJ1-1	.	CSAIRRQGNTEAFF	TGCAGCGCCATAAGGCGGCAGGGGAACACTGAAGCTTTCTTT
.	TRBV19	TRBJ2-3	.	CASNGRGTDTQYF	TGTGCCAGTAATGGCAGGGGCACAGATACGCAGTATTTT
.	TRBV7-2	TRBJ2-3	.	CASSLNQGPTDTQYF	TGTGCCAGCAGCTTAAATCAGGGGCCCACAGATACGCAGTATTTT
.	TRBV7-2	TRBJ2-5	.	CASSSPFGLLETQYF	TGTGCCAGCAGCTCCCCCTTCGGACTACTAGAGACCCAGTACTTC
.	TRBV9	TRBJ1-2	TRBD1	CASSTRSRQGASGYTF	TGTGCCAGCAGCACCCGATCCCGACAGGGGGCGTCGGGCTACACCTTC
.	TRBV20-1	TRBJ2-1	.	CSARDRNEQFF	TGCAGTGCTAGAGACCGCAATGAGCAGTTCTTC
.	TRBV11-2	TRBJ2-1	.	CASSPWVGQASSYNEQFF	TGTGCCAGCAGCCCATGGGTGGGGCAGGCGAGCTCCTACAATGAGCAGTTCTTC
once	TRBV19	TRBJ1-2	TRBD1	CASRTGDGYTF	TGTGCCAGTAGGACAGGGGATGGCTACACCTTC
.	TRBV11-2	TRBJ2-1	TRBD2	CASSLDHGEGFF	TGTGCCAGCAGCTTAGATCACGGGGAGGGGTTCTTC
few	TRBV30	TRBJ1-6	TRBD1	CAWSGTDHSPLHF	TGTGCCTGGTCCGGGACAGACCATTCACCCCTCCACTTT
.	TRBV25-1	TRBJ2-3	.	CASSHLTDTQYF	TGTGCCAGCAGCCACCTAACAGATACGCAGTATTTT
once	TRBV11-3	TRBJ2-7	.	CASSLTATGSYEQYF	TGTGCCAGCAGCTTAACAGCTACAGGATCCTACGAGCAGTACTTC
.	TRBV11-2	TRBJ1-5	TRBD1	CASSRDRVNQPQHF	TGTGCCAGCAGTCGGGACAGGGTCAATCAGCCCCAGCATTTT
.	TRBV11-2	TRBJ1-1	.	CASGGIMDTEAFF	TGTGCCAGCGGAGGGATTATGGACACTGAAGCTTTCTTT
.	TRBV14	TRBJ2-1	TRBD1	CASSHKTGPSTAEQFF	TGTGCCAGCAGCCACAAGACAGGGCCATCGACCGCTGAGCAGTTCTTC
.	TRBV2	TRBJ2-3	TRBD2	CASRAPGGTDTQYF	TGTGCCAGCAGGGCCCCGGGGGGTACAGATACGCAGTATTTT
.	TRBV2	TRBJ1-2	.	CASSDRQADRTF	TGTGCCAGCAGTGACCGACAGGCTGATAGGACCTTC
.	TRBV30	TRBJ1-6	.	CAWSSGDNSPLHF	TGTGCCTGGAGTTCAGGGGATAATTCACCCCTCCACTTT
.	TRBV6-5	TRBJ1-2	.	CASREQPGLQYGYTF	TGTGCCAGCAGGGAGCAGCCAGGGTTGCAGTATGGCTACACCTTC
.	TRBV7-9	TRBJ1-5	TRBD1	CASSLGGGREPQHF	TGTGCCAGCAGCTTAGGAGGGGGCAGGGAGCCCCAGCATTTT
.	TRBV27	TRBJ2-5	TRBD2	CASRPRWRGGALETQYF	TGTGCCAGCAGGCCACGGTGGCGCGGGGGGGCATTGGAGACCCAGTACTTC
.	TRBV12-3/TRBV12-4	TRBJ1-2	TRBD1	CASSLQGAIGYTF	TGTGCCAGCAGTTTACAGGGGGCTATTGGCTACACCTTC
.	TRBV7-2	TRBJ2-7	.	CASSLGISGFNEQYF	TGTGCCAGCAGCTTAGGTATATCGGGGTTCAACGAGCAGTACTTC
.	TRBV4-3	TRBJ2-1	.	CASSQVQGSYNEQFF	TGCGCCAGCAGCCAAGTTCAGGGGTCCTACAATGAGCAGTTCTTC
.	TRBV9	TRBJ2-5	.	CASSVAPGLKETQYF	TGTGCCAGCAGCGTAGCCCCCGGACTAAAAGAGACCCAGTACTTC
.	TRBV19	TRBJ1-5	.	CASKRDKDSNQPQHF	TGTGCCAGTAAAAGGGACAAGGACTCTAATCAGCCCCAGCATTTT
few	TRBV4-1	TRBJ2-2	TRBD1	CASSQGQGAVGELFF	TGCGCCAGCAGCCAGGGGCAGGGGGCTGTCGGGGAGCTGTTTTTT
.	TRBV7-2	TRBJ1-5	.	CASSLEYTANQPQHF	TGTGCCAGCAGCTTAGAGTACACAGCCAATCAGCCCCAGCATTTT
.	TRBV6-5	TRBJ1-1	.	CASSSWGGNTEAFF	TGTGCCAGCAGTTCCTGGGGGGGGAACACTGAAGCTTTCTTT
.	TRBV5-1	TRBJ1-2	.	CASSFTGSYGYTF	TGCGCCAGCAGCTTTACAGGGTCCTATGGCTACACCTTC
.	TRBV10-2	TRBJ1-2	.	CASSEGGRYGYTF	TGCGCCAGCAGTGAGGGGGGCAGGTATGGCTACACCTTC
.	TRBV4-3	TRBJ2-3	.	CASSQAGNTDTQYF	TGCGCCAGCAGCCAAGCAGGTAACACAGATACGCAGTATTTT
few	TRBV30	TRBJ2-7	.	CAWSVGGTGSYEQYF	TGTGCCTGGAGTGTAGGGGGTACAGGGAGCTACGAGCAGTACTTC
once	TRBV6-5	TRBJ2-1	TRBD1	CASIRDRRYNEQFF	TGTGCCAGCATAAGGGACAGGCGATACAATGAGCAGTTCTTC
.	TRBV5-1	TRBJ2-3	TRBD2	CASSPRGGPPDTQYF	TGCGCCAGCAGCCCTAGGGGAGGGCCCCCAGATACGCAGTATTTT
.	TRBV7-2	TRBJ1-5	.	CASSGTFSNQPQHF	TGTGCCAGCAGCGGGACATTTAGCAATCAGCCCCAGCATTTT
.	TRBV2	TRBJ1-1	TRBD1	CASRGQGLYSTEAFF	TGTGCCAGCAGGGGACAGGGGTTGTATAGTACTGAAGCTTTCTTT
few	TRBV11-3	TRBJ2-7	.	CASSLGRDYEQYF	TGTGCCAGCAGCTTAGGGCGGGACTACGAGCAGTACTTC
once	TRBV5-5	TRBJ1-5	.	CASSRDRTSNQPQHF	TGTGCCAGCAGCCGCGACAGAACTAGCAATCAGCCCCAGCATTTT
once	TRBV5-1	TRBJ1-1	.	CASRRTGNTEAFF	TGCGCCAGCAGACGAACAGGGAACACTGAAGCTTTCTTT
.	TRBV19	TRBJ2-3	.	CASSGGSTDTQYF	TGTGCCAGTAGCGGGGGTAGTACAGATACGCAGTATTTT